These T cell receptor beta chains were read from a single sample in a study of shared clonotypes between healthy human individuals. The assay was immunoSEQ multiplex PCR, and TCRdb's table has in-frame clones only and misses some. The sample carries about 1.1 million clones, 77% recorded once. The sequencing input was memory CD4+ T cells from PBMCs. The receptors stem from a man younger than 30 in good health. Some clones in this sample may be carry-over from other donors' samples. Each CDR3 is given with its conserved first and last residue. The D gene is left open where the match is weak. Clone size is stated in some rows and not others, as once, few, many or a class when expanded.

J: TRBJ2-1; V: TRBV7-6; D: NA; size: NA; DNA: TGTGCCAGCAGCTTAGGAGGTCCAGCGAGTAACAATGAGCAGTTCTTC; CDR3: CASSLGGPASNNEQFF
J: TRBJ1-2; V: TRBV2; D: TRBD1; size: NA; DNA: TGTGCCAGCAGGGAACGACAGGGGGGCGGCTATGGCTACACCTTC; CDR3: CASRERQGGGYGYTF
J: TRBJ1-2; V: TRBV27; D: NA; size: NA; DNA: TGTGCCAGCAGTTTATCGAATTGGGCCGGTGGCTACACCTTC; CDR3: CASSLSNWAGGYTF
J: TRBJ2-1; V: TRBV7-9; D: TRBD2; size: few; DNA: TGTGCAAGTTCCCGAGCTAGCGGGTACTTCTTC; CDR3: CASSRASGYFF
J: TRBJ1-1; V: TRBV5-1; D: NA; size: NA; DNA: TGCGCCAGCAGTTGGGGTGCCGGCACTGAAGCTTTCTTT; CDR3: CASSWGAGTEAFF
J: TRBJ2-7; V: TRBV5-1; D: TRBD2; size: NA; DNA: TGCGCCAGCAGTGGACCGGGACTACTTCCCGAGCAGTACTTC; CDR3: CASSGPGLLPEQYF
J: TRBJ2-7; V: TRBV21-1; D: NA; size: NA; DNA: TGTGCCAGCAGCAAGAGAGGCCTACCGGGACAGGGGGTACAATCTCAGTACTTC; CDR3: CASSKRGLPGQGVQSQYF
J: TRBJ1-2; V: TRBV6-6; D: NA; size: NA; DNA: TGTGCCAGCAGCCGACAGGCGGACTATGGCTACACCTTC; CDR3: CASSRQADYGYTF
J: TRBJ2-1; V: TRBV6-5; D: TRBD2; size: NA; DNA: TGTGCCAGCAGTTCCCTCCTAGCGGGAGGTTACAATGAGCAGTTCTTC; CDR3: CASSSLLAGGYNEQFF
J: TRBJ2-1; V: TRBV11-2; D: TRBD2; size: few; DNA: TGTGCCAGCAGCTCTAGCGGGGGACTAGTAAATGAGCAGTTCTTC; CDR3: CASSSSGGLVNEQFF
J: TRBJ1-4; V: TRBV19; D: NA; size: NA; DNA: TGTGCCAGTAGTATAGGGAACAGAGGTGAAAAACTGTTTTTT; CDR3: CASSIGNRGEKLFF
J: TRBJ2-4; V: TRBV6-1; D: NA; size: NA; DNA: TGTGCCAGCAGTGAATGGGGAAACATTCAGTACTTC; CDR3: CASSEWGNIQYF
J: TRBJ1-1; V: TRBV28; D: NA; size: NA; DNA: TGTGCCAGCAGTTCTCCCGGGCAGATTGAAGCTTTCTTT; CDR3: CASSSPGQIEAFF
J: TRBJ2-7; V: TRBV7-6; D: NA; size: NA; DNA: TGTGCCAGCAGCTTAGGAGTCTCCTACGAGCAGTACTTC; CDR3: CASSLGVSYEQYF
J: TRBJ2-6; V: TRBV4-2; D: NA; size: NA; DNA: TGTGCCAGCAGCCTGCGCGGACAGAATACTCCCTCTGGGGCCAACGTCCTGACTTTC; CDR3: CASSLRGQNTPSGANVLTF
J: TRBJ2-1; V: TRBV9; D: TRBD2; size: NA; DNA: TGTGCCAGCAGCCCTACTAGCGGGAGTTACAATGAGCAGTTCTTC; CDR3: CASSPTSGSYNEQFF
J: TRBJ2-5; V: TRBV7-8; D: TRBD2; size: NA; DNA: TGTGCCAGCAGCTTAGCAGGGAGGGCCGGGGAGACCCAGTACTTC; CDR3: CASSLAGRAGETQYF
J: TRBJ2-3; V: TRBV5-1; D: TRBD1; size: NA; DNA: TGCGCCAGCAGTTGGGGGGACAGGGGTTCGGATACGCAGTATTTT; CDR3: CASSWGDRGSDTQYF
J: TRBJ1-1; V: TRBV30; D: NA; size: NA; DNA: TGTGCCTGGAGTGTACAGGGCCCCGGGCCTGAAGCTTTCTTT; CDR3: CAWSVQGPGPEAFF
J: TRBJ2-1; V: TRBV7-3; D: TRBD2; size: once; DNA: TGTGCCAGCAGCCTAGCGGTAAGCTCCTACAATGAGCAGTTCTTC; CDR3: CASSLAVSSYNEQFF
J: TRBJ2-3; V: TRBV2; D: TRBD2; size: NA; DNA: TGTGCCAGCAGCCCCGCAGCGGGAGGTACAGATACGCAGTATTTT; CDR3: CASSPAAGGTDTQYF
J: TRBJ2-6; V: TRBV27; D: NA; size: NA; DNA: TGTGCCAGCAGTTTCATTTTCTCTGGGGCCAACGTCCTGACTTTC; CDR3: CASSFIFSGANVLTF
J: TRBJ1-2; V: TRBV2; D: TRBD1; size: NA; DNA: TGTGCCAGCAGTACCGGACAGGGAGTAGTGGATGGCTACACCTTC; CDR3: CASSTGQGVVDGYTF